The 3 T cell receptor beta chains listed next were all sequenced from one sample in a study of cytomegalovirus exposure and HLA in healthy donors. With 60 Vbeta and 13 Jbeta primers, the PCR was carried out. Repertoires were generated with immunoSEQ multiplex PCR, while TCRdb's copy carries only in-frame clones and drops some. The sample includes about 180,000 clones, almost 80% of them seen just once. The sequenced material came from PBMCs. These receptors originate from a man between 35 and 55 years old in good health and CMV-seropositive.

J is TRBJ2-3 and V is TRBV7-8; 8 bases agree with TRBD1. The ends lost 0 bases at V and 4 bases at J; junction bases unmatched: 6. CDR3 length: 16 amino acids. The germline V gene encodes CDR1 SGHVS and CDR2 FQNEAQ. This CDR3 reads CASSLAGRGRADTQYF. For the CDR3, the DNA is TGTGCCAGCAGCTTAGCGGGCAGGGGGCGCGCAGATACGCAGTATTTT.

Points on this clone: One end of the junction is discordant with germline, which a read error may explain. The sample has other DNA sequences that encode this CDR3 too. As DNA, the CDR3 is TGCGCCACCAGCAGACCAGGGGGCTTTTTCTACGAGCAGTACTTC. Amino acids: CATSRPGGFFYEQYF. The chain recombines TRBV15 with TRBJ2-7, with 8 positions matching TRBD1. The CDR3 consists of 15 residues. Germline V gene lookup returns CDR1 LNHNV and CDR2 YYDKDF (reference sequence). Drawing the rest from reference TRBV15 and TRBJ2-7, the complete variable domain is DAMVIQNPRYQVTQFGKPVTLSCSQTLNHNVMYWYQQKSSQAPKLLFHYYDKDFNNEADTPDNFQSRRPNTSFCFLDIRSPGLGDTAMYLCATSRPGGFFYEQYFGPGTRLTVT.

The chain joins TRBV2 to TRBJ2-7, with D hard to call. V dropped 11 bases and J dropped 0 bases, with 17 bases sitting between them. CDR3 length equals 14 residues. The germline V gene encodes CDR1 SNHLY and CDR2 FYNNEI. CDR3 nucleotides: TGTGCCCTAAAACCCTCGGAGAGCTCCTACGAGCAGTACTTC. Protein: CALKPSESSYEQYF. The full variable domain, rest sourced from reference TRBV2 and TRBJ2-7, is EPEVTQTPSHQVTQMGQEVILRCVPISNHLYFYWYRQILGQKVEFLVSFYNNEISEKSEIFDDQFSVERPDGSNFTLKIRSTKLEDSAMYFCALKPSESSYEQYFGPGTRLTVT.